This section outlines one TCR beta chain sequence together with its context. Deletions cut 0 bases from V and 8 bases from J, with 9 bases between. Germline CDR1 and CDR2: SGDLS and YYNGEE. The CDR3 contains 13 residues. The record originates from a study of technical replicates of blood from a few donors. The repertoire was sequenced with immunoSEQ multiplex PCR; TCRdb's copy has only in-frame clones and lacks some. The sample records roughly 80,000 clones, roughly 93% being singletons. The V call is TRBV9, the J call TRBJ2-1, with D possibly matching TRBD1 (5 bases). Material: T cells isolated from PBMCs. This clonotype was obtained from a human donor in good health. CDR3 coding DNA: TGTGCCAGCAGCGTAGAAGGGGTTTATGAGCAGTTCTTC. Protein product: CASSVEGVYEQFF.